One sample yielded the 3 T cell receptor beta chains listed below, sequenced in a study of beta chain features in type 1 diabetes. The antigens these receptors bind are not known. Every isolated RNA sample was fully reverse transcribed, so sequencing captured expressed TCRB transcripts. The repertoire was sequenced with immunoSEQ multiplex PCR; TCRdb's copy has only in-frame clones and lacks some. The data show 600,000 to 700,000 clones, 13% seen once. Findings and caveats of the study: Patients with Type 1 diabetes showed moderately but significantly shorter TCRB CDR3s in all four CD4+ subsets.

Sample: naive CD4+ T cells from blood. The receptors were gathered from a man aged 18 to 30 with type 1 diabetes.

CDR3: CAWSVLTSGGALYQETQYF. The CDR3 DNA follows: TGTGCCTGGAGTGTACTGACTAGCGGGGGGGCCCTGTACCAAGAGACCCAGTACTTC. The chain couples TRBV30 to TRBJ2-5; 14 bases fit TRBD2. The CDR3 spans 19 residues. The germline gives CDR1 GTSNPN, CDR2 SVGIG (reference sequence). With 0 bases clipped from V and 0 bases from J, the junction kept 9 bases outside the gene matches.

This chain uses TRBV28 with TRBJ1-4; D perhaps matches TRBD1 (6 bases). This CDR3 is built from 15 residues. V was cut by 6 bases and J by 5 bases, with 16 bases left in between. Germline CDR1 reads MDHEN; CDR2 reads SYDVKM. The CDR3 region has the DNA TGTGCCAGCAGCCGCCCGGGACAACAGAATGAAAAACTGTTTTTT. This encodes CASSRPGQQNEKLFF. The full variable domain, completed using reference TRBV28 and TRBJ1-4, is DVKVTQSSRYLVKRTGEKVFLECVQDMDHENMFWYRQDPGLGLRLIYFSYDVKMKEKGDIPEGYSVSREKKERFSLILESASTNQTSMYLCASSRPGQQNEKLFFGSGTQLSVL.

This sequence joins TRBV1 and TRBJ2-2; TRBD2, as called in the table, went unchecked against the DNA. TRBV1 is given as a pseudogene. The CDR3 loop spans 17 amino acids. The DNA of the CDR3 is TGCACCAGCAGCCACACGGGCAAACGGGGTTGGGCCGGGGAGCTGTTTTTT. This sequence encodes CTSSHTGKRGWAGELFF.